This T cell receptor (beta chain) was recovered during a study of blood T cell repertoires in COVID-19. Study overall: Spain, Italy and the United States supplied samples that represented acute and convalescent COVID-19. Sources were T cells, B-cell-depleted T cells, or PBMCs; the material itself was cDNA or gDNA.

Germline V CDR1 and CDR2: SGHDN, FVKESK. V gave up 0 bases and J gave up 7 bases, with 10 bases separating them. The CDR3 totals 14 residues. The method was immunoSEQ multiplex PCR; TCRdb's version includes in-frame clones alone and lacks a portion of them. The sample holds some 350,000 clones, approximately 91% seen once. The Seattle patients, enrolled during active infection, were followed longitudinally. Sequencing was performed on peripheral blood. The receptor comes from a woman between 65 and 79 years old with COVID-19, enrolled during active disease. The rearrangement links TRBV14 to TRBJ2-1; possibly TRBD2 for D (5 bases). The CDR3 sequence: CASSQDRLRNEQFF. DNA for the CDR3: TGTGCCAGCAGCCAAGATCGACTAAGGAATGAGCAGTTCTTC.